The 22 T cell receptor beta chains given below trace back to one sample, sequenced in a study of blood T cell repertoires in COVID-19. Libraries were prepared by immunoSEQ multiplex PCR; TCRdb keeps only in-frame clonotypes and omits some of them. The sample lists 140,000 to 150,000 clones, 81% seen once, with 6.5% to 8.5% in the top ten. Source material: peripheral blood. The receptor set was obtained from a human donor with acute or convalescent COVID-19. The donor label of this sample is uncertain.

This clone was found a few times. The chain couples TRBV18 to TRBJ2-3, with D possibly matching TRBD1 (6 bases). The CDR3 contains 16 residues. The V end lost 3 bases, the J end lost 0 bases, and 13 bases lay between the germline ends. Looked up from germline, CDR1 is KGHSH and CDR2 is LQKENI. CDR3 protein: CASSPGTYLSTDTQYF. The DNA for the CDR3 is TGTGCCAGCTCACCGGGGACATACCTCAGCACAGATACGCAGTATTTT.

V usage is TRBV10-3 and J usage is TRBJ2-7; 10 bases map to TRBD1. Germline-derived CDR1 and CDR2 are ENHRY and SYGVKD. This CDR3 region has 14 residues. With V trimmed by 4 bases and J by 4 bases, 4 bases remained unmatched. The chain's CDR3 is CAISVGTGAYEQYV. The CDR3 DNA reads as TGTGCCATCAGTGTCGGGACAGGGGCTTACGAGCAGTACGTC.

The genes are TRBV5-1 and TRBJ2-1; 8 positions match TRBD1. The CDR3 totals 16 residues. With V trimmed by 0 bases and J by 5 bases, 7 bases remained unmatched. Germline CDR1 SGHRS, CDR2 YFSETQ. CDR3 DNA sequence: TGCGCCAGCAGCTTGGACCCAGGGGGCATCAACAATGAGCAGTTCTTC. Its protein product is CASSLDPGGINNEQFF.

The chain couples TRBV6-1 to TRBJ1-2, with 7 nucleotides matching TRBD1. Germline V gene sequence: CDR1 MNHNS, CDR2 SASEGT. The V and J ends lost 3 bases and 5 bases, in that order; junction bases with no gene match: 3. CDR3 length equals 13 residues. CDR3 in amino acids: CASSETGKYGYTF. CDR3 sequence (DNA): TGTGCCAGCAGTGAGACAGGGAAATATGGCTACACCTTC.

The CDR3 reads CASSYSGASEKLFF. In DNA, the CDR3 is TGTGCCAGCAGCTACTCAGGGGCCTCTGAAAAACTGTTTTTT. V and J are TRBV5-4 and TRBJ1-4; TRBD1 is a possible D gene (6 bases). CDR1 is SGHNT and CDR2 is YYREEE in the germline V gene (reference sequence). Trimming took 3 bases from V and 7 from J, leaving 13 bases between them. The CDR3 loop spans 14 amino acids. Looking up the rest from reference TRBV5-4 and TRBJ1-4 gives the full variable domain: ETGVTQSPTHLIKTRGQQVTLRCSSQSGHNTVSWYQQALGQGPQFIFQYYREEENGRGNFPPRFSGLQFPNYSSELNVNALELDDSALYLCASSYSGASEKLFFGSGTQLSVL.

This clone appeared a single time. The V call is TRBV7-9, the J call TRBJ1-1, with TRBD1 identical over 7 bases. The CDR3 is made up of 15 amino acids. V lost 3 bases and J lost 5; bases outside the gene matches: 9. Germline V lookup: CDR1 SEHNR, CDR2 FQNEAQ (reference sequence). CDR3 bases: TGTGCCAGCAGCTTCGAAAGGGGGCCGAGGACTGAAGCTTTCTTT. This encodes CASSFERGPRTEAFF.

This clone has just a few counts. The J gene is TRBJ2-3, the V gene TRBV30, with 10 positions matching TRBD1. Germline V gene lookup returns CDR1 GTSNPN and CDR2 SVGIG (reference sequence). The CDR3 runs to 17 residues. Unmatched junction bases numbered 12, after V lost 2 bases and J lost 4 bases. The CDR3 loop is CAWSRDRGLLGADTQYF. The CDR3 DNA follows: TGTGCCTGGAGTAGGGACAGGGGCCTTCTGGGGGCAGATACGCAGTATTTT.

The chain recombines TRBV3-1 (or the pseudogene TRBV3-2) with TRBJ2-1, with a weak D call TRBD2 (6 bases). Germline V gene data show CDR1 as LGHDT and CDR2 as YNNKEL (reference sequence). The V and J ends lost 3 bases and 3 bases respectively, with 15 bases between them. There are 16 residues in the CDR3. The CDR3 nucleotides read TGTGCCAGCAGCCATTCGGTGGGACTCCTCTACAATGAGCAGTTCTTC. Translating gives CASSHSVGLLYNEQFF.

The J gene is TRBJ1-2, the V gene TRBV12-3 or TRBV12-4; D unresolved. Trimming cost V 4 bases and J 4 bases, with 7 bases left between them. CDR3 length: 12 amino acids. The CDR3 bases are TGTGCCAGCAGTTCCGGGAGCTATGGCTACACCTTC. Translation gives CASSSGSYGYTF.

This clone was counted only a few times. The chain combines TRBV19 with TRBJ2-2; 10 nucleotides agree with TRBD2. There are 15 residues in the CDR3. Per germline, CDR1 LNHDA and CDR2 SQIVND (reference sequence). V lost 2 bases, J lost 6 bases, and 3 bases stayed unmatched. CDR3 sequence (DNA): TGTGCCAGTAGTATATTAGCGGGGGGCGCCGGGGAGCTGTTTTTT. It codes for CASSILAGGAGELFF.

CDR3 sequence: CASSIVGASNYGYTF. The CDR3 bases are TGTGCCAGTAGTATAGTAGGGGCTTCTAACTATGGCTACACCTTC. This chain connects TRBV19 to TRBJ1-2, with a weak D call TRBD1 (5 bases). Trimming shortened V by 1 base and J by 0 bases, and 9 bases separated the two germline ends. The CDR3 length is 15 residues. The V gene's germline CDR1 is LNHDA and CDR2 SQIVND (reference sequence).

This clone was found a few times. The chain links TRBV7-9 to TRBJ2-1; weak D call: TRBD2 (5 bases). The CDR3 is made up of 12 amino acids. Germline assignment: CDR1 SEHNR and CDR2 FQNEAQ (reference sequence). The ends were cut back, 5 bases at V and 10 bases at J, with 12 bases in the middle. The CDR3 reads CASSRTASEQFF. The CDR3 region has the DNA TGTGCCAGCAGCCGGACTGCGTCCGAGCAGTTCTTC.

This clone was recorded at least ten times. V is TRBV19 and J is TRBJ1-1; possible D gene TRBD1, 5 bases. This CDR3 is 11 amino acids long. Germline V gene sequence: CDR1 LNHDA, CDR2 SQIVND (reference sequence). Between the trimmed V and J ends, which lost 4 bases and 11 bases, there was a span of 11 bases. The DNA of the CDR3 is TGTGCCAGTAGTACGCGGCGGGGGGCTTTCTTT. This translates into CASSTRRGAFF. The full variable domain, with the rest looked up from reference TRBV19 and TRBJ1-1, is DGGITQSPKYLFRKEGQNVTLSCEQNLNHDAMYWYRQDPGQGLRLIYYSQIVNDFQKGDIAEGYSVSREKKESFPLTVTSAQKNPTAFYLCASSTRRGAFFGQGTRLTVV.

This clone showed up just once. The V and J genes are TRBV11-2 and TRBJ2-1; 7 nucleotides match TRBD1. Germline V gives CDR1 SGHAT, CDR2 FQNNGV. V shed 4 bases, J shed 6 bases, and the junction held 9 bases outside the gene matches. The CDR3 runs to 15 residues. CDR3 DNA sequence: TGTGCCAGCAGCTCCCGTGGACAGGATCCCAATGAGCAGTTCTTC. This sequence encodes CASSSRGQDPNEQFF.

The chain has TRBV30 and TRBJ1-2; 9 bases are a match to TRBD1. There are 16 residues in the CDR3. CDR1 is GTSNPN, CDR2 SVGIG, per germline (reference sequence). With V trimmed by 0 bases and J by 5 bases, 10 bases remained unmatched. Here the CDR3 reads CAWSVQGANGRYGYTF. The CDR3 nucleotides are TGTGCCTGGAGTGTACAGGGGGCGAATGGTCGATATGGCTACACCTTC.

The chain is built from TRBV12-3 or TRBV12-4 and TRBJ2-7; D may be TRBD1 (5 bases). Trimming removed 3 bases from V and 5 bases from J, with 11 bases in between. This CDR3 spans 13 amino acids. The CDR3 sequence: CASSFRQGHEQYF. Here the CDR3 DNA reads TGTGCCAGCAGTTTCCGGCAGGGCCACGAGCAGTACTTC.

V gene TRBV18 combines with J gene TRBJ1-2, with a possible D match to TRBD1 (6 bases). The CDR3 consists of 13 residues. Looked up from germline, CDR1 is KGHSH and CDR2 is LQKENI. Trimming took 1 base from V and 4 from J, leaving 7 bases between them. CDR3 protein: CASSPLGGYGYTF. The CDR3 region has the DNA TGTGCCAGCTCACCACTAGGGGGCTATGGCTACACCTTC.

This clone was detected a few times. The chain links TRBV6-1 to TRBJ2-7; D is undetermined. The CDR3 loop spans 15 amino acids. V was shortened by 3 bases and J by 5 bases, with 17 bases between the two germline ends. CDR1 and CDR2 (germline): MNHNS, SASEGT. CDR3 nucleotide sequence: TGTGCCAGCAGTGACCGCGCTCCAGGTGAAGACGAGCAGTACTTC. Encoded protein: CASSDRAPGEDEQYF.

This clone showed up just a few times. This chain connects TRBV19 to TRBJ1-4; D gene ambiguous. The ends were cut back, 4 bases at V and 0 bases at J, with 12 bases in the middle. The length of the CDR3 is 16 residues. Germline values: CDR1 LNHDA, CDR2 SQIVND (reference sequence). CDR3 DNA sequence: TGTGCCAGTAGTACCCCACGACTGGCAACTAATGAAAAACTGTTTTTT. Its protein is CASSTPRLATNEKLFF. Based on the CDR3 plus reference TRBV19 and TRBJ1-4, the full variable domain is DGGITQSPKYLFRKEGQNVTLSCEQNLNHDAMYWYRQDPGQGLRLIYYSQIVNDFQKGDIAEGYSVSREKKESFPLTVTSAQKNPTAFYLCASSTPRLATNEKLFFGSGTQLSVL.

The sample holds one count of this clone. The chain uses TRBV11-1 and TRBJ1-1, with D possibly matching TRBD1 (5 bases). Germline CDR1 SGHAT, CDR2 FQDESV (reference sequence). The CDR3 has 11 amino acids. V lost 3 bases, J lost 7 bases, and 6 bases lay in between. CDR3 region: CASSFRDEAFF. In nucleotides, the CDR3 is TGTGCCAGCAGCTTCAGGGATGAAGCTTTCTTT.

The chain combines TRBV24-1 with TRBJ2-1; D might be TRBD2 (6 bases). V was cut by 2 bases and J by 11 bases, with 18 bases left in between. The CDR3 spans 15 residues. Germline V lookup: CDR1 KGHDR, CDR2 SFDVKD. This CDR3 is CATSDSVDSGVKQFF. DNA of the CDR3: TGTGCCACCAGTGATTCAGTGGATAGCGGTGTGAAGCAGTTCTTC.

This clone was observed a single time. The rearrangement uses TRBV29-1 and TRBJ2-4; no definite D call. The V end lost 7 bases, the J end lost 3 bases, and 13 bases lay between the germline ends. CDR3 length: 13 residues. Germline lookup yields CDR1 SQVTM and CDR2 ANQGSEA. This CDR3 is CSGRSYGKNIQYF. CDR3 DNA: TGCAGCGGCCGAAGTTACGGCAAAAACATTCAGTACTTC.